This T cell receptor (beta chain) was captured by sequencing in a study of blood T cell repertoires in COVID-19. Overall study context: COVID-19 samples, acute and convalescent, were from the United States, Italy and Spain. The analysed material was cDNA or gDNA that came from T cells, B-cell-depleted T cells, or PBMCs.

Original methodology: Quantification of nucleated cells was approximated via reference gene primer amplification. Here immunoSEQ multiplex PCR was the method, and the copy in TCRdb shows in-frame clones only, minus some. V and J calls and clone size come straight from that table; D and trimming were deduced from the DNA. The sample contains around 46,000 clones, 86% of which appear only once. With 5 bases removed from V and 11 bases from J, the gap between germline ends came to 15 bases. The CDR3 sequence is 11 residues long. Germline lookup yields CDR1 GTSNPN and CDR2 SVGIG (reference sequence). The V and J genes are TRBV30 and TRBJ1-1, with D uncertain. Material for sequencing was peripheral blood. The origin of this receptor is a man in his forties with active COVID-19. DNA of the CDR3: TGTGCCTGGGGTGGGCGCCAGGCGGCTTTCTTT. This encodes CAWGGRQAAFF. Full variable domain (missing parts from reference TRBV30 and TRBJ1-1): SQTIHQWPATLVQPVGSPLSLECTVEGTSNPNLYWYRQAAGRGLQLLFYSVGIGQISSEVPQNLSASRPQDRQFILSSKKLLLSDSGFYLCAWGGRQAAFFGQGTRLTVV.